This TCR beta chain was identified in a study of blood T cells in healthy people across ages. Study-wide findings and caveats: Both naive CD4+ cell counts and diversity were greater in long-lived donors than in aged donors.

On this clonotype: Its antigen remains unknown.

Trimming removed 3 bases from V and 0 bases from J; junction bases left unmatched: 8. The V gene's germline CDR1 is SGHNT and CDR2 YYREEE (reference sequence). CDR3 length: 17 amino acids. Through a sample-barcoded 5' primer and a J-beta primer mix, a second PCR was run for roughly 6 to 12 cycles. TCRdb independently ran MiXCR on the 5' RACE reads; one entry per CDR3 protein. The data show around 990,000 distinct CDR3 sequences, with around two fifths seen just once and around 13% held by the top ten. Sequencing used blood. This chain links TRBV5-4 with TRBJ2-3; 9 bases match TRBD2. The receptor was isolated from a man aged 18-30 years in good health. DNA for the CDR3: TGTGCCAGCAGCTCGGAGGTAGCGGGGGCTAGCACAGATACGCAGTATTTT. This gives the protein CASSSEVAGASTDTQYF. Variable domain in full (rest from reference TRBV5-4 and TRBJ2-3): ETGVTQSPTHLIKTRGQQVTLRCSSQSGHNTVSWYQQALGQGPQFIFQYYREEENGRGNFPPRFSGLQFPNYSSELNVNALELDDSALYLCASSSEVAGASTDTQYFGPGTRLTVL.